The 31 T cell receptor beta chains given below trace back to one sample, sequenced in a study of blood T cell repertoires in COVID-19. Here immunoSEQ multiplex PCR was the method, and the copy in TCRdb shows in-frame clones only, minus some. This table has about 150,000 clones, more than 75% appearing once. The sample was peripheral blood. The receptors originated from a man aged 55 to 69 with acute or convalescent COVID-19.

This sequence joins TRBV30 and TRBJ1-6; maybe TRBD1 (6 bases). The CDR3 covers 13 residues. CDR1 is GTSNPN and CDR2 is SVGIG in the germline V gene (reference sequence). With 4 bases removed from V and 6 bases from J, the gap between germline ends came to 10 bases. CDR3 protein: CAWTRGFNSPLHF. For the CDR3, the DNA is TGTGCCTGGACCAGGGGTTTTAATTCACCCCTCCACTTT.

In its sample, this clone was seen once. The rearrangement uses TRBV18 and TRBJ2-5, with D uncertain. In germline, CDR1 is KGHSH, CDR2 LQKENI. V lost 8 bases and J 2 bases, leaving 9 bases between the germline ends. CDR3 size: 12 residues. CDR3 in amino acids: CASADYQETQYF. In DNA, the CDR3 is TGTGCCAGCGCAGATTATCAAGAGACCCAGTACTTC. The whole variable domain, filled in from reference TRBV18 and TRBJ2-5, reads NAGVMQNPRHLVRRRGQEARLRCSPMKGHSHVYWYRQLPEEGLKFMVYLQKENIIDESGMPKERFSAEFPKEGPSILRIQQVVRGDSAAYFCASADYQETQYFGPGTRLLVL.

The CDR3: CASSWGQGARKLFF. Written as DNA, the CDR3 is TGTGCCAGCAGCTGGGGACAGGGGGCGAGGAAACTGTTTTTT. The chain carries TRBV5-5 and TRBJ1-4; 12 bases agree with TRBD1. In germline, CDR1 is SGHKS, CDR2 YYEKEE (reference sequence). The CDR3 length is 14 residues. The V segment lost 3 bases and the J segment 11 bases; nucleotides outside the gene matches: 5.

The chain employs TRBV19 and TRBJ2-5, with 8 nucleotides matching TRBD1. Trimming cost V 7 bases and J 5 bases; bases outside gene matches: 12. In germline, CDR1 is LNHDA, CDR2 SQIVND (reference sequence). This CDR3 comprises 15 residues. CDR3 region: CASTGGRGRRETQYF. In nucleotides, the CDR3 is TGTGCCAGTACAGGGGGCAGGGGGCGCCGGGAGACCCAGTACTTC.

This chain uses TRBV12-3 or TRBV12-4 with TRBJ1-2, with 7 nucleotides matching TRBD1. V was clipped by 0 bases and J by 8 bases; unmatched bases: 3. The CDR3 runs to 13 residues. CDR3 nucleotide sequence: TGTGCCAGCAGTTTAGCGCAGGACAGGGGCTACACCTTC. It codes for CASSLAQDRGYTF.

V and J are TRBV3-1 (or the pseudogene TRBV3-2) and TRBJ2-3; 7 bases match TRBD2. Losses at the gene ends were 1 base for V and 8 bases for J; bases not matched to a gene: 3. The CDR3 is made up of 13 amino acids. Germline V lookup: CDR1 LGHDT, CDR2 YNNKEL (reference sequence). CDR3 in amino acids: CASSQGGEGTQYF. The CDR3 DNA follows: TGTGCCAGCAGCCAAGGCGGGGAGGGTACGCAGTATTTT.

This clone has only one observation. CDR3 DNA sequence: TGTGCCTGGAAGACAGGGAATTCCTACGAGCAGTACTTC. Translation: CAWKTGNSYEQYF. The gene calls are TRBV30 and TRBJ2-7, with TRBD1 matching over 7 bases. The CDR3 is 13 amino acids. J was trimmed by 1 base and V by 4 bases; bases with no gene match: 4. Germline V lookup: CDR1 GTSNPN, CDR2 SVGIG (reference sequence).

This chain links TRBV6-5 with TRBJ2-1, with 14 bases fitting TRBD2. Trimming removed 6 bases from V and 7 bases from J; junction bases left unmatched: 5. The CDR3 is made up of 15 amino acids. The germline V gene encodes CDR1 MNHEY and CDR2 SVGAGI. The CDR3 region has the DNA TGTGCCAGCAGGGGACTAGCGGGAGTAAAAAATGAGCAGTTCTTC. Translation: CASRGLAGVKNEQFF.

This clone was counted a few times. J is TRBJ2-7 and V is TRBV6-1; D possibly corresponds to TRBD2 (5 bases). This CDR3 region has 16 residues. V was clipped by 1 base and J by 2 bases, with 15 bases between them. CDR1 MNHNS and CDR2 SASEGT come from the germline V gene. CDR3 in DNA: TGTGCCAGCAGTGAAGGAGTTGCCGGGGTGACCTACGAGCAGTACTTC. Translation: CASSEGVAGVTYEQYF.

J is TRBJ2-7 and V is TRBV27; D remains unclear. Trimming left V 10 bases short and J 6 bases short, with 19 bases between. In germline, CDR1 is MNHEY, CDR2 SMNVEV (reference sequence). CDR3 size: 13 residues. This CDR3 is CATKMSRHREQYF. CDR3 bases: TGTGCCACCAAAATGAGCCGCCACCGCGAGCAGTACTTC.

This sequence joins TRBV6-5 and TRBJ1-2; D may be TRBD1 (5 bases). The CDR3 runs 15 residues. V was pared by 9 bases and J by 8 bases, with 25 bases between. Germline V gives CDR1 MNHEY, CDR2 SVGAGI. The CDR3 sequence: CASKDPEGQSVGYTF. CDR3 nucleotides: TGTGCCAGTAAAGACCCGGAGGGGCAGTCAGTAGGCTACACCTTC.

The CDR3 nucleotides are TGCGCCAGCAGCCCCCTCACGGGGTTTGGAAACACCATATATTTT. Its protein product is CASSPLTGFGNTIYF. This rearrangement joins TRBV4-1 to TRBJ1-3, with D unclear. The germline V gene encodes CDR1 MGHRA and CDR2 YSYEKL. Trimming removed 4 bases at V and 3 bases at J, with 13 bases between. The length of the CDR3 is 15 residues.

This chain uses TRBV2 with TRBJ2-2; D is possibly TRBD1 (6 bases). Germline V gene lookup returns CDR1 SNHLY and CDR2 FYNNEI. The V and J ends lost 5 bases and 5 bases respectively, with 15 bases between them. The CDR3 is made up of 15 amino acids. The CDR3 nucleotides read TGTGCCAGCAGTCCCTTGTGGGGGCTAACCGGGGAGCTGTTTTTT. It codes for CASSPLWGLTGELFF.

The chain recombines TRBV5-4 with TRBJ1-1; D unclear. This CDR3 has 11 residues. CDR1 and CDR2 (germline): SGHNT, YYREEE (reference sequence). Trimming stripped 0 bases from V and 10 bases from J, with 7 bases between. The CDR3 nucleotides read TGTGCCAGCAGCTTGGCCGGTACAGCTTTCTTT. Translation: CASSLAGTAFF.

The chain combines TRBV18 with TRBJ2-7; 9 bases are shared with TRBD1. V was clipped by 4 bases and J by 2 bases; unmatched bases: 6. CDR1 and CDR2 (germline): KGHSH, LQKENI. There are 15 residues in the CDR3. The CDR3 loop is CASSRRDRVPYEQYF. CDR3 nucleotide sequence: TGTGCCAGCTCACGGCGGGACAGGGTACCCTACGAGCAGTACTTC.

This sequence joins TRBV3-1 (or the pseudogene TRBV3-2) and TRBJ2-1; 11 positions agree with TRBD2. The CDR3 has 16 residues. J lost 7 bases, V lost 0 bases, and 5 bases had no gene match. The germline V gene has CDR1 LGHDT and CDR2 YNNKEL (reference sequence). In DNA form, the CDR3 reads TGTGCCAGCAGCCAAGAACTAGCGGGAGTTCGTAATGAGCAGTTCTTC. It is translated as CASSQELAGVRNEQFF.

V is TRBV4-1 and J is TRBJ1-5; D is ambiguous. The germline gives CDR1 MGHRA, CDR2 YSYEKL. V was clipped by 0 bases and J by 0 bases, with 15 bases between them. This CDR3 is 18 amino acids long. DNA for the CDR3: TGCGCCAGCAGCCAAGACGGGGAGACACGTTATAGCAATCAGCCCCAGCATTTT. Amino acid sequence: CASSQDGETRYSNQPQHF.

The rearrangement links TRBV5-1 to TRBJ2-7; D may be TRBD2 (5 bases). The CDR3 length is 15 residues. Germline V gene lookup returns CDR1 SGHRS and CDR2 YFSETQ. V lost 4 bases to trimming and J lost 4 bases, with 18 bases between them. CDR3 DNA: TGCGCCAGCAGCCCGCCACAAAGCGGAAAATACGAGCAGTACTTC. It is translated as CASSPPQSGKYEQYF.

This chain links TRBV7-3 with TRBJ2-1; D unresolved. V dropped 4 bases and J dropped 4 bases, with 14 bases sitting between them. This CDR3 has 15 amino acids. CDR1 and CDR2 from the germline V gene are SGHTA and FQGTGA. In DNA, the CDR3 is TGTGCCAGCAGCTCCGACTCTGCCCCGTACAATGAGCAGTTCTTC. It specifies CASSSDSAPYNEQFF.

The chain has TRBV7-9 and TRBJ2-5, with D maybe TRBD2 (6 bases). This CDR3 contains 15 residues. V was cut by 5 bases and J by 1 base, with 14 bases left in between. The V gene's germline CDR1 is SEHNR and CDR2 FQNEAQ (reference sequence). CDR3 protein: CASSPLGGPQETQYF. The CDR3 DNA sequence: TGTGCCAGCAGCCCCCTAGGAGGGCCCCAAGAGACCCAGTACTTC.

The V gene is TRBV19, the J gene TRBJ1-5, with TRBD1 matching 7 bases. V dropped 4 bases and J dropped 7; count of bases not matched to a gene: 7. Germline assignment: CDR1 LNHDA and CDR2 SQIVND (reference sequence). The CDR3 contains 14 residues. The CDR3 reads CASSKPQQGQPQHF. The CDR3 DNA follows: TGTGCCAGTAGTAAACCTCAACAGGGGCAGCCCCAGCATTTT.

The gene calls are TRBV27 and TRBJ2-7; possible D gene TRBD2, 5 bases. Germline V CDR1 and CDR2: MNHEY, SMNVEV (reference sequence). CDR3 size: 15 residues. Deletions cut 3 bases from V and 4 bases from J, with 16 bases between. This chain's CDR3 is CASSFVSGEGYEQYF. CDR3 coding DNA: TGTGCCAGCAGTTTTGTGTCAGGAGAGGGTTACGAGCAGTACTTC.

This chain joins TRBV28 and TRBJ2-1; maybe TRBD2 (5 bases). The CDR3 is 11 amino acids. The V gene's germline CDR1 is MDHEN and CDR2 SYDVKM. The V end lost 3 bases, the J end lost 14 bases, and 11 bases lay between the germline ends. For the CDR3, the DNA is TGTGCCAGCAGTTTTGAGGCGAGGGAGTTCTTC. Amino acid sequence: CASSFEAREFF.

This clone was found a few times. V and J are TRBV5-4 and TRBJ2-7; 8 bases line up with TRBD1. The J segment lost 2 bases and the V segment lost 0 bases, leaving 4 bases of the junction unmatched. The CDR3 runs to 15 residues. The germline gives CDR1 SGHNT, CDR2 YYREEE (reference sequence). The DNA for the CDR3 is TGTGCCAGCAGCTTGGGGGACAGGCGAGCCTACGAGCAGTACTTC. Amino acids: CASSLGDRRAYEQYF. The full variable domain, completed using reference TRBV5-4 and TRBJ2-7, is ETGVTQSPTHLIKTRGQQVTLRCSSQSGHNTVSWYQQALGQGPQFIFQYYREEENGRGNFPPRFSGLQFPNYSSELNVNALELDDSALYLCASSLGDRRAYEQYFGPGTRLTVT.

This clone was seen a single time. The chain couples TRBV6-5 to TRBJ2-7; D might be TRBD1 (6 bases). This CDR3 contains 12 residues. CDR1 is MNHEY and CDR2 is SVGAGI in the germline V gene. Trimming shortened V by 7 bases and J by 3 bases, and 10 bases separated the two germline ends. The DNA for the CDR3 is TGTGCCAGCAAAAACAGGGTCTACGAGCAGTACTTC. As protein: CASKNRVYEQYF.

This sequence joins TRBV7-2 and TRBJ2-1; TRBD2 matches at 9 bases. CDR1 is SGHTA, CDR2 FQGNSA, per germline. The junction had 7 bases not matched to a gene; V was cut back by 4 bases and J by 3 bases. The CDR3 totals 16 residues. For the CDR3, the DNA is TGTGCCAGCAGCTCGCCTCTAGCGGGATACTACAATGAGCAGTTCTTC. This translates into CASSSPLAGYYNEQFF. Full variable domain (rest looked up from reference TRBV7-2 and TRBJ2-1): GAGVSQSPSNKVTEKGKDVELRCDPISGHTALYWYRQSLGQGLEFLIYFQGNSAPDKSGLPSDRFSAERTGGSVSTLTIQRTQQEDSAVYLCASSSPLAGYYNEQFFGPGTRLTVL.

This chain links TRBV5-1 with TRBJ2-5; TRBD2 matches 7 bases. The CDR3 has 16 amino acids. Germline V lookup: CDR1 SGHRS, CDR2 YFSETQ. The J segment lost 4 bases and the V segment lost 4 bases, leaving 13 bases of the junction unmatched. The CDR3 protein is CASSLGGTPGRETQYF. The DNA for the CDR3 is TGCGCCAGCAGCCTGGGGGGGACCCCCGGGAGAGAGACCCAGTACTTC. Combining the CDR3 with reference TRBV5-1 and TRBJ2-5 gives the whole variable domain KAGVTQTPRYLIKTRGQQVTLSCSPISGHRSVSWYQQTPGQGLQFLFEYFSETQRNKGNFPGRFSGRQFSNSRSEMNVSTLELGDSALYLCASSLGGTPGRETQYFGPGTRLLVL.

The chain couples TRBV6-5 to TRBJ2-7; D is possibly TRBD2 (6 bases). The CDR3 sequence is 14 residues long. Germline V gene sequence: CDR1 MNHEY, CDR2 SVGAGI. Trimming removed 0 bases at V and 5 bases at J, with 11 bases between. CDR3 loop: CASSYSSGAHEQYF. The DNA of the CDR3 is TGTGCCAGCAGTTACTCGTCGGGAGCCCACGAGCAGTACTTC.

The V call is TRBV7-6, the J call TRBJ2-1; no clear D. CDR1 and CDR2 from the germline V gene are SGHVS and FNYEAQ. Trimming stripped 1 base from V and 7 bases from J, with 5 bases between. The CDR3 consists of 12 residues. The chain's CDR3 is CASSLGRNEQFF. In nucleotides, the CDR3 is TGTGCCAGCAGCTTAGGGCGGAATGAGCAGTTCTTC.

This clone has just a few counts. The chain joins TRBV30 to TRBJ1-3; tentative D call: TRBD1 (6 bases). The CDR3 spans 15 residues. Germline values: CDR1 GTSNPN, CDR2 SVGIG (reference sequence). V gave up 2 bases and J gave up 0 bases, with 11 bases separating them. The CDR3 region is CAWSSPGVSGNTIYF. In nucleotides, the CDR3 is TGTGCCTGGAGTTCTCCAGGGGTCTCTGGAAACACCATATATTTT.

The rearrangement joins TRBV15 to TRBJ2-3; tentatively, D is TRBD2 (5 bases). The CDR3 loop spans 13 amino acids. The germline V gene has CDR1 LNHNV and CDR2 YYDKDF (reference sequence). V was pared by 3 bases and J by 5 bases, with 9 bases between. As DNA, the CDR3 is TGTGCCACCAGCAGCGGACTGGGAGATACGCAGTATTTT. Its protein is CATSSGLGDTQYF.